This T cell receptor (beta chain) was observed in a study of molecular identifiers for immune sequencing clone quantification (dated by TCRdb to the late 2010s). The study in broad terms: In a replicate experiment, RNA from roughly 20,000 or 100,000 naive CD8 T cells was split into five aliquots, four of which were sequenced. CD8 T cells were used in a methods study to benchmark molecular-identifier clustering-based TCR repertoire sequencing (MIDCIRS) and TCR RNA copy counting. General conclusions and limits of the study: About 3 recovered TCR RNA copies per cell were obtained by modeling, versus about 9.7 by digital PCR, implying a capture efficiency of 30% to 35%. The naive libraries included spiked-in Jurkat TCR RNA (fewer than eleven copies' worth), and this Jurkat TCR RNA is not part of the donor repertoire. Spiked-in Jurkat TCR RNA equal to a single cell's worth was reported to be detectable even within one million naive CD8 T cells. Clones above 20 RNA copies held over 97% of molecules in CMV-specific effector cells but under 1% in naive cells. Highly expanded clone sizes could be underestimated because identical TCR molecules may share a barcode. When barcode sub-clustering was omitted, TCR diversity was inflated by chimeric consensus sequences, with chimeras reaching as high as 47%.

Library creation used PCR. Sequencer: Illumina HiSeq 4000. Bulk TCR libraries were generated as previously described, with the TCR primers listed in Table S5 used. Total RNA was purified with the Qiagen AllPrep DNA/RNA kit. Before any analysis, reads coming from multiple sequencing runs of the same library were combined into one pool. In the original analysis: Only reads with exact TCR constant sequence were kept, trimmed to 150 nt, and grouped by their 12-nt molecular barcodes. Reads in each barcode group were sub-clustered using a 15% Levenshtein threshold, and a quality-weighted consensus sequence was built for each RNA molecule. Non-functional sequences were excluded, and lower-count sequences lying one edit away from another sequence were also excluded. Barcode sub-clusters with fewer than 20% of the maximum read count were removed, based on fitting two negative binomial distributions. In-frame beta chains were kept once TCRdb had trimmed the public reads at Q25 with fastp and called clones with MiXCR. Rows with a matching CDR3 protein are joined into one entry that keeps the most common DNA and genes. The V and J calls reflect TCRdb's pipeline rather than the authors' work. A total of about 300,000 distinct CDR3 sequences appear in this sample, over 20% of them only once. 0.81% of the sample rests with the top ten.

Libraries of naive CD8 T cells were built from anywhere between roughly 17,000 and 1,000,000 sorted cells, with 10%, 30% or 50% of the purified RNA used. On a BD FACSAria II, naive CD8 T cells were FACS-sorted as CD8+CD4-CCR7+CD45RA+ and collected into RLT Plus buffer. Roughly nine TCR copies' worth of Jurkat RNA were spiked into roughly 19,000-1,000,000 naive CD8 T cell samples to test detection sensitivity. CD8 T cells were enriched using RosetteSep CD8+ T Cell Enrichment Cocktail and Ficoll-Paque, and the enriched cells then underwent ACK red cell lysis. Looking up the germline V gene (reference sequence) yields CDR1 MNHEY and CDR2 SMNVEV. Counted from cysteine to phenylalanine, this CDR3 has 15 amino acids. This entry keeps only the CDR3 DNA: 45 bases, framed from base 1. V is shortened by 5 bases, J by 7 bases, and the region joining them spans 17 bases. As to this clonotype: The specificity of this receptor is unknown. There are no base qualities to consult, and no much larger clone falls within one base.

The clonotype comes from a human donor in good health. Some libraries in this study had Jurkat cell RNA spiked in. The V and J segments used are TRBV27 and TRBJ1-4; the best D guess is TRBD1, with 5 bases matching. The source material was naive CD8+ T cells from blood, with Jurkat cell RNA spiked in. The sample's cell subset or site label, in plain terms: FACS-sorted CD8+CD4-CCR7+CD45RA+ naive T cells. The DNA sequence reads TGTGCCAGCAGTCCCGACGGGACGGCGGGTGAAAAACTGTTTTTT. Translated, it gives CASSPDGTAGEKLFF. With the rest looked up from the reference TRBV27 and TRBJ1-4 genes rather than sequenced, the full variable domain is EAQVTQNPRYLITVTGKKLTVTCSQNMNHEYMSWYRQDPGLGLRQIYYSMNVEVTDKGDVPEGYKVSRKEKRNFPLILESPSPNQTSLYFCASSPDGTAGEKLFFGSGTQLSVL.